This entry lists 13 T cell receptor beta chains sequenced from one sample in a study of technical replicates of blood from a few donors. Produced via immunoSEQ multiplex PCR; TCRdb's table is partial and in-frame only. The table includes approximately 88,000 clones, around 94% detected once. Sequenced: T cells isolated from PBMCs. Source of these receptors: a human donor in good health.

This clone was recorded only once. This chain joins TRBV28 and TRBJ2-7; 9 bases line up with TRBD2. Germline CDR1 is MDHEN and CDR2 is SYDVKM. The CDR3 is 15 residues long. V gave up 6 bases and J gave up 5 bases; unmatched junction bases: 11. As DNA, the CDR3 is TGTGCCAGCAGATTTAGCGGGAGTACCATCGACGAGCAGTACTTC. Translated, it gives CASRFSGSTIDEQYF.

The gene calls are TRBV4-1 and TRBJ2-5; no definite D call. The V and J ends lost 1 base and 5 bases respectively, with 11 bases between them. Per the germline V gene, CDR1 is MGHRA and CDR2 is YSYEKL. CDR3 size: 14 residues. CDR3 sequence (DNA): TGCGCCAGCAGCCAAGCGGTATCCTGGGAGACCCAGTACTTC. Translation gives CASSQAVSWETQYF.

The chain employs TRBV11-2 and TRBJ1-2, with 9 positions matching TRBD1. CDR1 SGHAT and CDR2 FQNNGV come from the germline V gene. The CDR3 covers 13 residues. J was trimmed by 9 bases and V by 4 bases; bases with no gene match: 6. CDR3 sequence: CASSSGTGYRYTF. In DNA form, the CDR3 reads TGTGCCAGCAGCTCCGGGACAGGGTACCGCTACACCTTC.

This chain joins TRBV10-2 and TRBJ2-5, with a possible D match to TRBD2 (6 bases). The CDR3 loop spans 12 amino acids. The V gene lost 7 bases and the J gene lost 2 bases, with 8 bases spanning the gap. From germline, CDR1 is WSHSY and CDR2 SAAADI. This CDR3 reads CASNAGQETQYF. DNA of the CDR3: TGCGCCAGCAATGCGGGGCAAGAGACCCAGTACTTC.

The chain employs TRBV7-9 and TRBJ2-7, with no clear D. This CDR3 is built from 12 residues. CDR1 is SEHNR and CDR2 is FQNEAQ in the germline V gene (reference sequence). V was trimmed by 3 bases and J by 2 bases, leaving 5 bases between them. CDR3 protein: CASSFSAYEQYF. Written as DNA, the CDR3 is TGTGCCAGCAGCTTCTCGGCCTACGAGCAGTACTTC. Combining the CDR3 with reference TRBV7-9 and TRBJ2-7 gives the whole variable domain DTGVSQNPRHKITKRGQNVTFRCDPISEHNRLYWYRQTLGQGPEFLTYFQNEAQLEKSRLLSDRFSAERPKGSFSTLEIQRTEQGDSAMYLCASSFSAYEQYFGPGTRLTVT.

The chain carries TRBV7-9 and TRBJ1-2; D not certain. Germline CDR1 and CDR2: SEHNR and FQNEAQ (reference sequence). The CDR3 runs 15 residues. V dropped 2 bases and J dropped 2 bases, with 12 bases sitting between them. This CDR3 reads CASSLWADPNYGYTF. The CDR3 coding sequence is TGTGCCAGCAGCTTATGGGCAGACCCCAACTATGGCTACACCTTC.

The chain links TRBV30 to TRBJ1-5; D uncertain. CDR1 is GTSNPN, CDR2 SVGIG, per germline (reference sequence). The CDR3 totals 14 residues. Trimming cost V 1 base and J 5 bases, with 12 bases left between them. The CDR3 protein is CAWSATTVHQPQHF. As DNA, the CDR3 is TGTGCCTGGAGTGCGACGACTGTACATCAGCCCCAGCATTTT.

The chain is built from TRBV27 and TRBJ2-2; TRBD2 agrees at 7 bases. CDR1 is MNHEY, CDR2 SMNVEV, per germline (reference sequence). Trimming removed 2 bases from V and 0 bases from J; junction bases left unmatched: 0. CDR3 length: 15 residues. The CDR3 is CASSLAGANTGELFF. DNA of the CDR3: TGTGCCAGCAGTTTAGCGGGAGCGAACACCGGGGAGCTGTTTTTT.

This chain connects TRBV19 to TRBJ2-7; 9 positions match TRBD1. Losses at the gene ends were 5 bases for V and 0 bases for J; bases not matched to a gene: 2. The CDR3 extends over 14 amino acids. Germline CDR1 reads LNHDA; CDR2 reads SQIVND (reference sequence). As DNA, the CDR3 is TGTGCCAGTAGTCAGACAGGGGGCTCCTACGAGCAGTACTTC. Protein: CASSQTGGSYEQYF. Supplemented by reference TRBV19 and TRBJ2-7, the full variable domain reads DGGITQSPKYLFRKEGQNVTLSCEQNLNHDAMYWYRQDPGQGLRLIYYSQIVNDFQKGDIAEGYSVSREKKESFPLTVTSAQKNPTAFYLCASSQTGGSYEQYFGPGTRLTVT.

The chain uses TRBV6-5 and TRBJ2-2, with 7 bases matching TRBD2. The germline V gene has CDR1 MNHEY and CDR2 SVGAGI. CDR3 length: 16 amino acids. The trim removed 4 bases at V and 0 bases at J, leaving 5 bases unmatched. CDR3 nucleotide sequence: TGTGCCAGCAGTTGGCTTGCGGGAGCGAACACCGGGGAGCTGTTTTTT. It translates to CASSWLAGANTGELFF.

The V gene is TRBV27, the J gene TRBJ2-5; possible D gene TRBD2, 5 bases. The CDR3 totals 12 residues. Between the trimmed V and J ends, which lost 3 bases and 7 bases, there was a span of 9 bases. Germline loops: CDR1 MNHEY, CDR2 SMNVEV (reference sequence). DNA of the CDR3: TGTGCCAGCAGTTTGTCCGGAGGGACCCAGTACTTC. Residues: CASSLSGGTQYF.

This clone is a singleton in its sample. V usage is TRBV6-5 and J usage is TRBJ2-5; tentative D call: TRBD1 (5 bases). The CDR3 has 15 residues. The ends were cut back, 2 bases at V and 4 bases at J, with 14 bases in the middle. Germline CDR1 reads MNHEY; CDR2 reads SVGAGI. Written as DNA, the CDR3 is TGTGCCAGCAGTTACCTTACAGGCCAGGGAGAGACCCAGTACTTC. Protein sequence: CASSYLTGQGETQYF.

The J gene is TRBJ2-7, the V gene TRBV5-6; D is perhaps TRBD1 (5 bases). The V end was cut by 1 base, the J end by 7 bases, with 18 bases between. This CDR3 comprises 15 residues. Germline V gene sequence: CDR1 SGHDT, CDR2 YYEEEE. CDR3 bases: TGTGCCAGCAGCTTGAACGACAGAAAAGTTTTAGAGCAGTACTTC. It yields the protein CASSLNDRKVLEQYF. Variable domain in full (rest from reference TRBV5-6 and TRBJ2-7): DAGVTQSPTHLIKTRGQQVTLRCSPKSGHDTVSWYQQALGQGPQFIFQYYEEEERQRGNFPDRFSGHQFPNYSSELNVNALLLGDSALYLCASSLNDRKVLEQYFGPGTRLTVT.